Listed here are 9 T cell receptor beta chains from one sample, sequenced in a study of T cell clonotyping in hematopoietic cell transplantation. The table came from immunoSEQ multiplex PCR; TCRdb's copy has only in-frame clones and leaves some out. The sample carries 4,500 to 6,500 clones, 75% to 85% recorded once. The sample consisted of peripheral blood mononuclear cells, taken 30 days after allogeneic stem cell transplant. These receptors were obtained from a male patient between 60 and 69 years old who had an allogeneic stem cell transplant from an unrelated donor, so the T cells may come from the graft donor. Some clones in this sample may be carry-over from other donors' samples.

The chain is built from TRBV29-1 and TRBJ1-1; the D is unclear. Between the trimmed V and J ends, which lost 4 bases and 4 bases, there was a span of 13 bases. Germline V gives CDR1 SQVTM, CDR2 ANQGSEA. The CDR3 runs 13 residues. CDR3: CSVAGRSGTEAFF. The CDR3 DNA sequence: TGCAGCGTTGCAGGTCGGTCGGGCACTGAAGCTTTCTTT. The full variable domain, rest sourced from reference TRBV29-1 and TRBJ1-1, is SAVISQKPSRDICQRGTSLTIQCQVDSQVTMMFWYRQQPGQSLTLIATANQGSEATYESGFVIDKFPISRPNLTFSTLTVSNMSPEDSSIYLCSVAGRSGTEAFFGQGTRLTVV.

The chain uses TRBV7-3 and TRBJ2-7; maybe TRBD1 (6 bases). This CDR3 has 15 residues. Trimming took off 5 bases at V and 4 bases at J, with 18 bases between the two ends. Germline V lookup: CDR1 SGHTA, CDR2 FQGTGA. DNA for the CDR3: TGTGCCAGCAGCGCACAACAGGGTTCAGGTTACGAGCAGTACTTC. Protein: CASSAQQGSGYEQYF.

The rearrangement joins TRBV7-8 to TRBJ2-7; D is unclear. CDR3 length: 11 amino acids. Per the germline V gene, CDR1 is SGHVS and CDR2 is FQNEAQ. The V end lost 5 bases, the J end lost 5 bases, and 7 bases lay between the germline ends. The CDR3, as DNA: TGTGCCAGCAGCCCACGGGACGAGCAGTACTTC. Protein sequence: CASSPRDEQYF.

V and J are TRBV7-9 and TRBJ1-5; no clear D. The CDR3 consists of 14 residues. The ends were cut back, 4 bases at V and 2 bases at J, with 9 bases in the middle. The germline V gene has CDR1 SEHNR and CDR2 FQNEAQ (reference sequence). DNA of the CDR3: TGTGCCAGCAGCTCATCCCCCGGCAATCAGCCCCAGCATTTT. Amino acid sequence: CASSSSPGNQPQHF.

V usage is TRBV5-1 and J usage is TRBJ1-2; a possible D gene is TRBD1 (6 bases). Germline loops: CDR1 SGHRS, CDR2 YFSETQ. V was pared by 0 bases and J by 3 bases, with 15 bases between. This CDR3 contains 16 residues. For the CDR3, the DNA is TGCGCCAGCAGCTTGGTTGGAGGGGGGGCCGACTATGGCTACACCTTC. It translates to CASSLVGGGADYGYTF.

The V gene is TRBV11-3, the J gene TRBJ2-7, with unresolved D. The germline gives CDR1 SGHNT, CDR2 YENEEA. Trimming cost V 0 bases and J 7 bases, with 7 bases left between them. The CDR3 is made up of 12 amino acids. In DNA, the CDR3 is TGTGCCAGCAGCTTAGATCCCTTTGAGCAGTACTTC. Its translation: CASSLDPFEQYF.

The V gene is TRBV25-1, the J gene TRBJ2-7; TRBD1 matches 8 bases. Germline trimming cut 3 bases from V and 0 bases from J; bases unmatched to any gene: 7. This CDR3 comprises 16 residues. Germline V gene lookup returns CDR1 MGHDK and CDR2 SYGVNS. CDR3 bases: TGTGCCAGCAGTGAGGGGCAGGGGGCAACCTCCTACGAGCAGTACTTC. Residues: CASSEGQGATSYEQYF.

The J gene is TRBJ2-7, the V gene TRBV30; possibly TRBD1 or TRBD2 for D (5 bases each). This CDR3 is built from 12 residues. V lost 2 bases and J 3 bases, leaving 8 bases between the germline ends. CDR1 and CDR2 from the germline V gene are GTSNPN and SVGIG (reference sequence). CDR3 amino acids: CAWSLGRYEQYF. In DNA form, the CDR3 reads TGTGCCTGGAGTCTGGGACGCTACGAGCAGTACTTC.

Here the CDR3 reads CASSSWLGTNEQFF. The CDR3 DNA reads TGTGCCAGCAGCTCGTGGCTTGGCACCAATGAGCAGTTCTTC. This sequence joins TRBV7-9 and TRBJ2-1, with D hard to call. Germline V gene lookup returns CDR1 SEHNR and CDR2 FQNEAQ (reference sequence). This CDR3 has 14 amino acids. Trimming took 4 bases from V and 6 from J, leaving 13 bases between them.